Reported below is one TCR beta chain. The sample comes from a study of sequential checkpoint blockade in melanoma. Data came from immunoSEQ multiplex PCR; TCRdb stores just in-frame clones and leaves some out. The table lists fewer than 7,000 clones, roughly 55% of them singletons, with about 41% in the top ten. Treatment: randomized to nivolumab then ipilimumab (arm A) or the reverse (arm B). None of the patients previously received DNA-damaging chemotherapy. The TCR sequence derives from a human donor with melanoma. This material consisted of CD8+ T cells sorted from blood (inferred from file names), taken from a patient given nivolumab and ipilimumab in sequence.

The CDR3 spells CASSPGQGWYEQYF. CDR3 nucleotides: TGTGCCAGCAGCCCGGGACAGGGCTGGTACGAGCAGTACTTC. The rearrangement joins TRBV5-4 to TRBJ2-7, with 9 bases matching TRBD1. The CDR3 length is 14 residues. Germline-derived CDR1 and CDR2 are SGHNT and YYREEE (reference sequence). The junction had 6 bases not matched to a gene; V was cut back by 4 bases and J by 4 bases.